These T cell receptor beta chains were read from a single sample in a study of blood T cell repertoires in COVID-19. Assay: immunoSEQ multiplex PCR; the TCRdb copy retains only in-frame clones and omits some. The data contain 20,000 to 25,000 clones, 70% to 90% of them seen just once; the ten biggest clones take up around 6.3%. The sample taken for sequencing was peripheral blood. These receptors originate from a woman of 80 years or more with active COVID-19. CDR3s include the opening cysteine and the closing phenylalanine or tryptophan. Each record gives: J gene, CDR3 length, V gene, clone size, D gene, CDR3 DNA, CDR3 protein. The D gene is left open where the match is weak. Only some rows state a clone size, as once, few, many or a class for expanded clones.

TRBJ2-7	13	TRBV13	few	TRBD2	TGTGCCAGCAGCATAGGGACTAGCTACGAGCAGTACTTC	CASSIGTSYEQYF
TRBJ2-7	14	TRBV6-5	-	-	TGTGCCAGCAGCTCTCCGACAGGCACGGGAGAGCAGTACTTC	CASSSPTGTGEQYF
TRBJ1-1	13	TRBV20-1	few	-	TGCAGTGCTAGTAGCTCCCTGAGGACTGAAGCTTTCTTT	CSASSSLRTEAFF
TRBJ2-2	16	TRBV6-6	-	TRBD1	TGTGCCAGCAGTTACAGAGGGGACAGCCACACCGGGGAGCTGTTTTTT	CASSYRGDSHTGELFF
TRBJ1-2	15	TRBV5-1	-	-	TGCGCCAGCAGCTTGTCGGGTCCGGATTCCTATGGCTACACCTTC	CASSLSGPDSYGYTF
TRBJ1-1	12	TRBV10-3	-	-	TGTGCCATCTCGGGAGTGAACACTGAAGCTTTCTTT	CAISGVNTEAFF
TRBJ2-2	17	TRBV6-2/TRBV6-3	-	TRBD1	TGTGCCAGCAGTCTCCGGCGAGGGACAGGGGGAATCGGGGAGCTGTTTTTT	CASSLRRGTGGIGELFF
TRBJ2-1	15	TRBV7-2	-	TRBD2	TGTGCCAGCAGCTACCGGACTAGCGGGGGTAATGAGCAGTTCTTC	CASSYRTSGGNEQFF
TRBJ2-3	14	TRBV19	-	TRBD1	TGTGCCAGTAGCCCGGGACAGGGGTTCGATACGCAGTATTTT	CASSPGQGFDTQYF
TRBJ2-1	16	TRBV3-1/TRBV3-2	-	TRBD2	TGTGCCAGCAGCCAAGATAGGGCTAGCGGGTACAATGAGCAGTTCTTC	CASSQDRASGYNEQFF
TRBJ2-4	13	TRBV6-2/TRBV6-3	-	TRBD1	TGTGCCAGCAGTCACGGGACAGGGGCCATTCAGTACTTC	CASSHGTGAIQYF
TRBJ2-3	12	TRBV3-1/TRBV3-2	-	-	TGTGCCAGCAGCCAAGGAGGGTACACGCAGTATTTT	CASSQGGYTQYF
TRBJ2-1	15	TRBV12-5	-	TRBD2	TGTGCTAGTGGTTTGACTAGCGGGGGGAGATTTGAGCAGTTCTTC	CASGLTSGGRFEQFF
TRBJ1-2	14	TRBV7-3	-	-	TGTGCCAGCAGCCTAAGCGGATTTAGCTATGGCTACACCTTC	CASSLSGFSYGYTF
TRBJ2-1	16	TRBV24-1	-	TRBD1	TGTGCCACCAGTGGGGCAGGGACAGCCGACTACAATGAGCAGTTCTTC	CATSGAGTADYNEQFF
TRBJ1-6	17	TRBV20-1	-	TRBD1	TGCAGTGCTAGTCTTCCCCAAGGACAGGGGCACAATTCACCCCTCCACTTT	CSASLPQGQGHNSPLHF
TRBJ2-3	15	TRBV11-2	once	-	TGTGCCACATCCTTCAGCGGCAGTCGCACAGATACGCAGTATTTT	CATSFSGSRTDTQYF
TRBJ2-1	17	TRBV5-5	-	-	TGTGCCAGCAGCGCAGGGGGGTCGGACCCCATCGGTAATGAGCAGTTCTTC	CASSAGGSDPIGNEQFF
TRBJ2-3	13	TRBV2	once	-	TGTGCCAGCAGAAGGACAGCCACAGATACGCAGTATTTT	CASRRTATDTQYF
TRBJ2-7	14	TRBV11-2	-	-	TGTGCCAGCAGCTTAACCTCGGGGGCCTACGAGCAGTACTTC	CASSLTSGAYEQYF
TRBJ2-5	16	TRBV29-1	-	TRBD1	TGCAGCGTTGAAGGTCGGGGGACAGGGCTGCAAGAGACCCAGTACTTC	CSVEGRGTGLQETQYF